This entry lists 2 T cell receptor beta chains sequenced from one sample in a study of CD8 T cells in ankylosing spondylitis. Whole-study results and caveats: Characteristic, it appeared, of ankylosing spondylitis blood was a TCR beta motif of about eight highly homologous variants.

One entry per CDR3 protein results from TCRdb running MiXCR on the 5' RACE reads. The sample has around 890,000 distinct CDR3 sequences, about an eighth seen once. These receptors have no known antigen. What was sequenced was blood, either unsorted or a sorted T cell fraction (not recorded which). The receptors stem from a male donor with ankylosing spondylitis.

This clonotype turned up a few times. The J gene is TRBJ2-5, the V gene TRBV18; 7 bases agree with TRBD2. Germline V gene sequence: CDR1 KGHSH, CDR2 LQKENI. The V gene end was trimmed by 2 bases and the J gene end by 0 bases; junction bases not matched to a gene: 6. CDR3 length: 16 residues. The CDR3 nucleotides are TGTGCCAGCTCACCAGCGGGGAGCGGGAACCAAGAGACCCAGTACTTC. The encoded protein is CASSPAGSGNQETQYF.

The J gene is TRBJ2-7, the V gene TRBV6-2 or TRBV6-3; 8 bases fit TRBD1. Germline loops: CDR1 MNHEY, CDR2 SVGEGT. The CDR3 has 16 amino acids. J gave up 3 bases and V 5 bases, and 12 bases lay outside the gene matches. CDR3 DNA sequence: TGTGCCAGCAGTGGACCTCACCGGGACAGGAGCTACGAGCAGTACTTC. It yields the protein CASSGPHRDRSYEQYF.